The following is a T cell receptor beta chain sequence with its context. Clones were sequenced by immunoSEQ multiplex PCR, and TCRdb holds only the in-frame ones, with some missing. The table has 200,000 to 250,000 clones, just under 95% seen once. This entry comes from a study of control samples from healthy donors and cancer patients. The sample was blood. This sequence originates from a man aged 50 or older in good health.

CDR3 DNA: TGCGCCAGCAGCCAACCACAGGGGTTTAATAATTCACCCCTCCACTTT. Protein product: CASSQPQGFNNSPLHF. The chain employs TRBV4-3 and TRBJ1-6; 7 bases fit TRBD1. Germline V gives CDR1 LGHNA, CDR2 YSLEER. Losses at the gene ends were 2 bases for V and 5 bases for J; bases not matched to a gene: 6. The CDR3 loop spans 16 amino acids.